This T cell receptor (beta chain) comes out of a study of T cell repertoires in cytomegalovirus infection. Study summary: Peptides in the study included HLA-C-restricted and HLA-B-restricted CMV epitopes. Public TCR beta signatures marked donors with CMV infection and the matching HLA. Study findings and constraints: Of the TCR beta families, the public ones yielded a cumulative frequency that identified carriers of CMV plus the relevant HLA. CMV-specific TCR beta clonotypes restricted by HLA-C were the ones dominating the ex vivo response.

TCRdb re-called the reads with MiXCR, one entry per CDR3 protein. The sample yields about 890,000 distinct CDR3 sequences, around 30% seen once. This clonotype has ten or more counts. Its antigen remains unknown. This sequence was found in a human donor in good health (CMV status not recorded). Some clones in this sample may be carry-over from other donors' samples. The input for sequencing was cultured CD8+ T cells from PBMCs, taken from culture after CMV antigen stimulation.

The CDR3 DNA reads as TGTGCCATCAGTGAGTCGGCCAGCCCTCCTTACAATGAGCAGTTCTTC. This codes for CAISESASPPYNEQFF. The chain joins TRBV10-3 to TRBJ2-1; D gene ambiguous. There are 16 residues in the CDR3. CDR1 and CDR2 from the germline V gene are ENHRY and SYGVKD. V lost 0 bases to trimming and J lost 4 bases, with 13 bases between them.